The 8 T cell receptor beta chains below all came from one sample that was sequenced in a study of blood T cell repertoires in COVID-19 (dated by TCRdb to the early 2020s). Libraries were prepared through the immunoSEQ multiplex PCR assay. TCRdb holds this immuneACCESS table with in-frame rearrangements only. Some clones are missing; in checked studies, unresolved V genes explain under half, and the rest has no known cause. Present in this sample are some 270,000 clones, about 90% of which were seen just once. The leading ten clones occupy under 2.5% of the sample. The specimen was PBMCs or T cells enriched from blood (not recorded which). These receptors were obtained from a woman aged 55-69 years who had recovered from COVID-19.

The CDR3 DNA is TGCGCCAGCAGCTTGCCAGGGGCGAAGCAGAACGAGCAGTACTTC. It is translated as CASSLPGAKQNEQYF. V gene TRBV5-1 combines with J gene TRBJ2-7, with a tentative D call TRBD1 (6 bases). The CDR3 loop spans 15 amino acids. V lost 1 base and J 5 bases, leaving 16 bases between the germline ends. In germline, CDR1 is SGHRS, CDR2 YFSETQ.

V and J are TRBV11-2 and TRBJ1-1; a possible D gene is TRBD1 (5 bases). The V and J ends lost 1 base and 8 bases respectively, with 8 bases between them. This CDR3 has 12 residues. Germline CDR1 reads SGHAT; CDR2 reads FQNNGV. The CDR3 coding sequence is TGTGCCAGCAGCTTAGGACAGCTAGAAGCTTTCTTT. The encoded protein is CASSLGQLEAFF.

In its sample, this clone was seen a few times. V usage is TRBV13 and J usage is TRBJ2-2, with 9 positions matching TRBD2. J lost 6 bases, V lost 1 base, and 9 bases had no gene match. Germline V lookup: CDR1 PRHDT, CDR2 FYEKMQ (reference sequence). There are 17 residues in the CDR3. The CDR3: CASSLEWASGEAGELFF. CDR3 nucleotide sequence: TGTGCCAGCAGCTTAGAATGGGCTAGCGGGGAAGCCGGGGAGCTGTTTTTT.

This rearrangement joins TRBV18 to TRBJ1-6; no clear D gene. This CDR3 has 15 residues. CDR1 is KGHSH, CDR2 LQKENI, per germline. The germline V and J ends were trimmed by 3 bases and 4 bases, with 10 bases remaining between them. The CDR3 nucleotides are TGTGCCAGCTCACCCAGTTCCGAATATAATTCACCCCTCCACTTT. It is translated as CASSPSSEYNSPLHF.

The V and J genes are TRBV29-1 and TRBJ2-7, with no clear D. The germline V gene has CDR1 SQVTM and CDR2 ANQGSEA. Between the trimmed V and J ends, which lost 6 bases and 0 bases, there was a span of 21 bases. The CDR3 extends over 16 amino acids. In DNA form, the CDR3 reads TGCAGCGTCACGCCCCCCGGCGGCAAAGGCTCCTACGAGCAGTACTTC. Amino acids: CSVTPPGGKGSYEQYF.

This clone showed up just once. The chain links TRBV5-1 to TRBJ2-3; the match to TRBD2 covers 8 bases. V dropped 5 bases and J dropped 4; count of bases not matched to a gene: 18. The CDR3 spans 18 residues. Germline loops: CDR1 SGHRS, CDR2 YFSETQ. The CDR3 loop reads CASSSVPAGGSLSDTQYF. The CDR3 DNA is TGCGCCAGCAGTTCTGTTCCGGCGGGGGGCTCTTTGTCAGATACGCAGTATTTT.

This clone was counted once. This chain uses TRBV27 with TRBJ2-1; TRBD2 might be the D (5 bases). Germline loops: CDR1 MNHEY, CDR2 SMNVEV (reference sequence). Trimming removed 8 bases from V and 0 bases from J, with 11 bases in between. The CDR3 spans 14 residues. CDR3 amino acids: CASVSGSSYNEQFF. CDR3 DNA sequence: TGTGCCAGCGTATCGGGGAGCTCCTACAATGAGCAGTTCTTC.

The chain uses TRBV12-2 and TRBJ1-5; TRBD1 is the table's D call, not checked against the DNA. TRBV12-2 is termed a pseudogene. The CDR3 loop spans 16 amino acids. DNA of the CDR3: TGTGCAAGTCGCTTAAGCGACAGGGAATCGGGTCAGCCCCAGCATTTT. As protein: CASRLSDRESGQPQHF.